Shown below are 26 T cell receptor beta chains from a single sample sequenced in a study of early stage breast cancer tumors. The table came from immunoSEQ multiplex PCR; TCRdb's copy has only in-frame clones and leaves some out. The sample carries tens of thousands of clones, around 70% recorded once. Material for sequencing was blood. Receptor source: a person aged 50-59 years with breast cancer.

CDR3 coding DNA: TGTGCCAGCAGCTTAGATGGAGGCGGAAACATTCAGTACTTC. Translating gives CASSLDGGGNIQYF. The chain combines TRBV7-2 with TRBJ2-4; D possibly corresponds to TRBD2 (5 bases). Germline CDR1 SGHTA, CDR2 FQGNSA. With 1 base removed from V and 6 bases from J, the gap between germline ends came to 10 bases. CDR3 length: 14 amino acids.

The chain recombines TRBV28 with TRBJ1-1; TRBD1 aligns across 8 bases. The CDR3 has 17 amino acids. The germline V gene encodes CDR1 MDHEN and CDR2 SYDVKM. V was clipped by 2 bases and J by 1 base; unmatched bases: 9. CDR3: CASSLTQGAGGNTEAFF. DNA for the CDR3: TGTGCCAGCAGTTTAACCCAGGGGGCAGGTGGGAACACTGAAGCTTTCTTT.

The chain is built from TRBV18 and TRBJ2-7, with D perhaps matching TRBD2 (6 bases). CDR3 size: 15 residues. Germline lookup yields CDR1 KGHSH and CDR2 LQKENI. V lost 2 bases, J lost 2 bases, and 13 bases lay in between. The CDR3 coding sequence is TGTGCCAGCTCACCAGGCGGGGTTGGTGCCTACGAGCAGTACGTC. Its translation: CASSPGGVGAYEQYV.

This clone has just one count. The V gene is TRBV6-1, the J gene TRBJ1-3; tentative D call: TRBD1 (6 bases). The germline V and J ends were trimmed by 6 bases and 1 base, with 10 bases remaining between them. Germline CDR1 reads MNHNS; CDR2 reads SASEGT. This CDR3 has 14 residues. CDR3 residues: CASSTGQSGNTIYF. As DNA, the CDR3 is TGTGCCAGCAGCACAGGGCAATCTGGAAACACCATATATTTT.

The chain couples TRBV5-4 to TRBJ2-1; 8 bases are shared with TRBD2. The CDR3 is made up of 14 amino acids. V was clipped by 5 bases and J by 10 bases; unmatched bases: 11. Per the germline V gene, CDR1 is SGHNT and CDR2 is YYREEE (reference sequence). The CDR3 sequence: CASSVTSGLGEQFF. CDR3 DNA sequence: TGTGCCAGCAGTGTAACTAGCGGTCTGGGCGAGCAGTTCTTC.

V is TRBV9 and J is TRBJ2-1; D uncertain. The V end was cut by 0 bases, the J end by 5 bases, with 12 bases between. Germline values: CDR1 SGDLS, CDR2 YYNGEE. The CDR3 runs 15 residues. CDR3 nucleotides: TGTGCCAGCAGCGTAGATATCCGAGTCCACAATGAGCAGTTCTTC. Translation gives CASSVDIRVHNEQFF. The variable domain in full, completed from reference TRBV9 and TRBJ2-1, reads DSGVTQTPKHLITATGQRVTLRCSPRSGDLSVYWYQQSLDQGLQFLIQYYNGEERAKGNILERFSAQQFPDLHSELNLSSLELGDSALYFCASSVDIRVHNEQFFGPGTRLTVL.

This clone showed up just a few times. J is TRBJ2-7 and V is TRBV18, with 7 positions matching TRBD1. CDR1 is KGHSH and CDR2 is LQKENI in the germline V gene. The junction had 4 bases not matched to a gene; V was cut back by 2 bases and J by 6 bases. The CDR3 is 13 residues long. The CDR3 DNA reads as TGTGCCAGCTCACCATCGACAGGGCTCGAGCAGTACTTC. Translation gives CASSPSTGLEQYF.

This rearrangement joins TRBV19 to TRBJ1-2; D call uncertain. CDR3 size: 15 residues. Germline lookup yields CDR1 LNHDA and CDR2 SQIVND (reference sequence). V was trimmed by 0 bases and J by 4 bases, leaving 12 bases between them. CDR3 protein: CASSIDGSRGYGYTF. The CDR3 DNA follows: TGTGCCAGTAGTATAGATGGCAGTCGGGGCTATGGCTACACCTTC.

The table lists this clone with a count of one. V gene TRBV27 combines with J gene TRBJ2-7, with 8 bases lining up with TRBD2. The CDR3 consists of 15 residues. V was pared by 6 bases and J by 3 bases, with 10 bases of the junction left unmatched. In germline, CDR1 is MNHEY, CDR2 SMNVEV (reference sequence). CDR3 bases: TGTGCCAGCAGAGACGGACTAGCAGTTGTCTACGAGCAGTACTTC. This sequence encodes CASRDGLAVVYEQYF.

The gene calls are TRBV18 and TRBJ2-1; 11 positions agree with TRBD2. The CDR3 covers 16 residues. CDR1 and CDR2 (germline): KGHSH, LQKENI. Losses at the gene ends were 0 bases for V and 7 bases for J; bases not matched to a gene: 5. In DNA form, the CDR3 reads TGTGCCAGCTCACCACCACGCTTAGCGGGAGGGAATGAGCAGTTCTTC. Translated: CASSPPRLAGGNEQFF.

V and J are TRBV5-1 and TRBJ1-4; perhaps TRBD1 as D (6 bases). In germline, CDR1 is SGHRS, CDR2 YFSETQ. The V gene lost 0 bases and the J gene lost 7 bases, with 16 bases spanning the gap. The CDR3 sequence is 16 residues long. Here the CDR3 DNA reads TGCGCCAGCAGCTTGGTGCCAGGGGAAACGGGTGAAAAACTGTTTTTT. Translated: CASSLVPGETGEKLFF.

The chain employs TRBV7-8 and TRBJ2-7; weak D call: TRBD1 (5 bases). The CDR3 is 13 residues long. CDR1 SGHVS and CDR2 FQNEAQ come from the germline V gene. V lost 1 base, J lost 6 bases, and 10 bases lay in between. This CDR3 reads CASSLEGRLEQYV. The CDR3 bases are TGTGCCAGCAGCTTAGAGGGGCGCCTCGAGCAGTACGTC.

The chain uses TRBV9 and TRBJ1-2, with 8 bases that match TRBD1. Germline V gene lookup returns CDR1 SGDLS and CDR2 YYNGEE. V lost 3 bases, J lost 4 bases, and 5 bases stayed unmatched. The CDR3 covers 14 residues. The CDR3 protein is CASSGRQGSYGYTF. In DNA form, the CDR3 reads TGTGCCAGCAGCGGTCGACAGGGGAGCTATGGCTACACCTTC.

This clone has at least ten counts. The J gene is TRBJ2-2, the V gene TRBV2; 8 bases map to TRBD2. The CDR3 has 16 amino acids. Germline CDR1 reads SNHLY; CDR2 reads FYNNEI. Unmatched junction bases numbered 5, after V lost 4 bases and J lost 1 base. The CDR3 DNA is TGTGCCAGCAGTGGTGGGCGGGGGGTGAACACCGGGGAGCTGTTTTTT. This codes for CASSGGRGVNTGELFF.

This clone has a handful of counts. J is TRBJ1-5 and V is TRBV4-2; perhaps TRBD1 as D (5 bases). Germline CDR1 reads LGHNA; CDR2 reads YNFKEQ. This CDR3 region has 20 residues. V lost 0 bases to trimming and J lost 0 bases, with 21 bases between them. The CDR3 spells CASSQDGQGMGTYSNQPQHF. The CDR3 region has the DNA TGTGCCAGCAGCCAAGATGGCCAGGGAATGGGGACTTATAGCAATCAGCCCCAGCATTTT.

A single count supports this clone. The rearrangement links TRBV5-6 to TRBJ2-7; D may be TRBD1 (6 bases). Trimming took off 5 bases at V and 2 bases at J, with 11 bases between the two ends. Germline CDR1 and CDR2: SGHDT and YYEEEE. The CDR3 has 13 amino acids. CDR3: CASRGQFTYEQYF. For the CDR3, the DNA is TGTGCCAGCAGGGGACAATTTACCTACGAGCAGTACTTC.

This clone has more than one count but fewer than ten. The chain links TRBV5-1 to TRBJ1-2; TRBD1 matches at 8 bases. CDR3 size: 16 residues. The germline CDR1 and CDR2 sequences are SGHRS and YFSETQ. With V trimmed by 0 bases and J by 8 bases, 12 bases remained unmatched. CDR3 in amino acids: CASSLADLMDRDGYTF. In DNA form, the CDR3 reads TGCGCCAGCAGCTTGGCCGATCTTATGGACAGGGACGGCTACACCTTC.

The chain has TRBV6-1 and TRBJ1-5, with a tentative D call TRBD1 (5 bases). This CDR3 has 14 amino acids. V lost 4 bases and J lost 6, with 13 bases in between. In germline, CDR1 is MNHNS, CDR2 SASEGT. The CDR3 loop is CASSVDGGSQPQHF. CDR3 nucleotide sequence: TGTGCCAGCAGTGTTGACGGGGGGAGTCAGCCCCAGCATTTT.

CDR3 sequence reads: CASSYASQGSTEAFF. For the CDR3, the DNA is TGTGCCAGCAGTTACGCGTCTCAGGGGAGCACTGAAGCTTTCTTT. The genes are TRBV6-5 and TRBJ1-1; D may be TRBD1 (6 bases). Trimming pared 2 bases from V and 4 bases from J, leaving 14 bases between. The length of the CDR3 is 15 residues. CDR1 and CDR2 (germline): MNHEY, SVGAGI.

The sample holds a few counts of this clone. The chain links TRBV7-9 to TRBJ2-7, with TRBD2 identical over 7 bases. The germline V gene has CDR1 SEHNR and CDR2 FQNEAQ (reference sequence). J was trimmed by 6 bases and V by 2 bases; bases with no gene match: 16. This CDR3 is 17 amino acids long. Written as DNA, the CDR3 is TGTGCCAGCAGCTTATACACCTTAGCGGGTCCTAGAATCGAGCAGTACTTC. Its translation is CASSLYTLAGPRIEQYF.

The rearrangement joins TRBV25-1 to TRBJ1-1; TRBD1 matches 10 bases. The germline V gene encodes CDR1 MGHDK and CDR2 SYGVNS. The CDR3 totals 16 residues. V shed 5 bases and J 0 bases; nucleotides not matched to a gene: 6. As DNA, the CDR3 is TGTGCCAGCAGTCTCCGGGACAGGGGCATGAACACTGAAGCTTTCTTT. It specifies CASSLRDRGMNTEAFF.

This clone turned up a few times. V is TRBV5-5 and J is TRBJ2-3; a possible D gene is TRBD1 (6 bases). The CDR3 loop spans 16 amino acids. Germline V gives CDR1 SGHKS, CDR2 YYEKEE (reference sequence). Trimming stripped 0 bases from V and 7 bases from J, with 18 bases between. CDR3 region: CASSLGSLGTLNTQYF. Written as DNA, the CDR3 is TGTGCCAGCAGCTTGGGCTCCCTAGGGACACTGAATACGCAGTATTTT.

This clone has only one observation. The CDR3 is CSGPGDYGYTF. The CDR3 region has the DNA TGCAGCGGTCCAGGGGACTATGGCTACACCTTC. The chain joins TRBV20-1 to TRBJ1-2; a weak D match, TRBD1 (6 bases). Per the germline V gene, CDR1 is DFQATT and CDR2 is SNEGSKA (reference sequence). The CDR3 has 11 residues.

The chain couples TRBV28 to TRBJ2-2, with TRBD1 matching 8 bases. Unmatched junction bases numbered 1, after V lost 5 bases and J lost 2 bases. This CDR3 region has 14 residues. Germline CDR1 and CDR2: MDHEN and SYDVKM. CDR3 DNA sequence: TGTGCCAGCAGTGGACAGGGAAACACCGGGGAGCTGTTTTTT. It translates to CASSGQGNTGELFF.

The rearrangement uses TRBV6-5 and TRBJ1-2; 7 bases are a match to TRBD1. The CDR3 is made up of 12 amino acids. The germline V gene has CDR1 MNHEY and CDR2 SVGAGI. After removal of 6 bases from V and 4 bases from J, the junction contained 2 bases not matched to a gene. As DNA, the CDR3 is TGTGCCAGCAGGACAGGGAGCTATGGCTACACCTTC. It encodes CASRTGSYGYTF.

In this sample, this clone turned up a few times. This chain connects TRBV10-3 to TRBJ1-4; D gene uncertain. The CDR3 is 13 residues long. Germline lookup yields CDR1 ENHRY and CDR2 SYGVKD. Trimming removed 8 bases from V and 0 bases from J, with 7 bases in between. In DNA form, the CDR3 reads TGTGCCATCTCCTTCGCAACTAATGAAAAACTGTTTTTT. Its translation is CAISFATNEKLFF.